The rows below give T cell receptor beta chains drawn from one sample of a study of control samples from healthy donors and cancer patients. The table came from immunoSEQ multiplex PCR; TCRdb's copy has only in-frame clones and leaves some out. The sample records about 130,000 clones, 85% to 95% being singletons. Sequences were obtained from PBMCs. The source is an older man with head and neck cancer. Both conserved end residues are part of each CDR3. D genes are given only for firm matches. Clone size is given for some rows only: seen once, a few or many times, or a class if the clone is expanded.

>-|-|17|TRBJ2-3|TRBV19
CASSINGPGPRTDTQYF
TGTGCCAGTAGTATTAATGGTCCAGGGCCACGCACAGATACGCAGTATTTT
>-|-|15|TRBJ1-1|TRBV7-6
CASSSTTGIGTEAFF
TGTGCCAGCAGCTCCACCACAGGGATAGGCACTGAAGCTTTCTTT
>-|TRBD1|14|TRBJ2-7|TRBV19
CASSIQQGIYEQYF
TGTGCCAGTAGTATCCAACAGGGGATATACGAGCAGTACTTC
>-|-|13|TRBJ1-2|TRBV28
CASSLVGNYGYTF
TGTGCCAGCAGTTTGGTGGGAAACTATGGCTACACCTTC
>-|-|14|TRBJ2-5|TRBV27
CASSLWGSQETQYF
TGTGCCAGCAGTTTGTGGGGGTCCCAAGAGACCCAGTACTTC
>-|TRBD2|15|TRBJ2-1|TRBV19
CASSPSGRGYNEQFF
TGTGCCAGTAGTCCTAGCGGGAGGGGATACAATGAGCAGTTCTTC
>-|TRBD2|15|TRBJ2-1|TRBV5-1
CASSLEASGSNEQFF
TGCGCCAGCAGCTTAGAAGCTAGCGGGAGCAATGAGCAGTTCTTC
>-|TRBD1|15|TRBJ2-7|TRBV6-2/TRBV6-3
CASSPGRQGLYEQYF
TGTGCCAGCAGCCCTGGCCGACAGGGCTTGTACGAGCAGTACTTC
>-|-|13|TRBJ1-2|TRBV5-1
CASSLDRDYGYTF
TGCGCCAGCAGCTTGGACAGGGATTATGGCTACACCTTC
>-|-|14|TRBJ2-1|TRBV15
CATRLGSSYNEQFF
TGTGCCACCAGGCTAGGGAGCTCCTACAATGAGCAGTTCTTC
>-|-|13|TRBJ1-2|TRBV5-4
CASSLGRVYGYTF
TGTGCCAGCAGCTTGGGCCGGGTTTATGGCTACACCTTC
>once|-|15|TRBJ1-1|TRBV30
CAWSTWGQRNTEAFF
TGTGCCTGGAGTACCTGGGGGCAAAGGAACACTGAAGCTTTCTTT
>-|-|16|TRBJ1-3|TRBV5-1
CASSLIQGGGGNTIYF
TGCGCCAGCAGCTTGATCCAGGGAGGGGGTGGAAACACCATATATTTT
>-|TRBD2|17|TRBJ2-1|TRBV9
CASSVVMGTSGYNEQFF
TGTGCCAGCAGCGTAGTAATGGGAACTAGCGGGTACAATGAGCAGTTCTTC
>-|-|13|TRBJ1-2|TRBV6-1
CASSEAGQYGYTF
TGTGCCAGCAGTGAAGCGGGGCAGTATGGCTACACCTTC
>-|TRBD2|17|TRBJ2-7|TRBV5-1
CASSPIGTSGGANEQYF
TGCGCCAGCAGCCCTATCGGGACTAGCGGGGGGGCCAACGAGCAGTACTTC